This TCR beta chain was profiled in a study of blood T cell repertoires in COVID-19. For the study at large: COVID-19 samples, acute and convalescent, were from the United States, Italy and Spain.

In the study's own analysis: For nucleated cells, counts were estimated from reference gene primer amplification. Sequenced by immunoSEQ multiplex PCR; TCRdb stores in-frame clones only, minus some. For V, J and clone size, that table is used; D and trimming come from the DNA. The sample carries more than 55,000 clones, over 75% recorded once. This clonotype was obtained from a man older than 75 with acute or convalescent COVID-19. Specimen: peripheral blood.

CDR3 in amino acids: CASSPRSGAHYEQYF. Written as DNA, the CDR3 is TGCGCCAGCAGCCCGCGGTCAGGGGCCCACTACGAGCAGTACTTC. The chain recombines TRBV5-1 with TRBJ2-7; D might be TRBD1 (6 bases). Germline V lookup: CDR1 SGHRS, CDR2 YFSETQ. There are 15 residues in the CDR3. V shed 4 bases and J shed 3 bases, with 17 bases lying between them.